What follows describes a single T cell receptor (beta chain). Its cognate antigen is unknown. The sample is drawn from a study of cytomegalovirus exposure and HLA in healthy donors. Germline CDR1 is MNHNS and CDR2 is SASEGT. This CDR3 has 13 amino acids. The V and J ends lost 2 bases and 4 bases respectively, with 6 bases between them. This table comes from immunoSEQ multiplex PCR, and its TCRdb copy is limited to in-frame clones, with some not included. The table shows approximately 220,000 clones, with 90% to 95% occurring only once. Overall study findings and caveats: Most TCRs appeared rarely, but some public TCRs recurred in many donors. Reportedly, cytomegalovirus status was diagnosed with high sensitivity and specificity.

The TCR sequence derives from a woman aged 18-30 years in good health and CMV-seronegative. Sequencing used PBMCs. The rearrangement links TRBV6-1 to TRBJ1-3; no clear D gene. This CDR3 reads CASSETRGNTIYF. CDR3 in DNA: TGTGCCAGCAGTGAAACGAGGGGAAACACCATATATTTT.